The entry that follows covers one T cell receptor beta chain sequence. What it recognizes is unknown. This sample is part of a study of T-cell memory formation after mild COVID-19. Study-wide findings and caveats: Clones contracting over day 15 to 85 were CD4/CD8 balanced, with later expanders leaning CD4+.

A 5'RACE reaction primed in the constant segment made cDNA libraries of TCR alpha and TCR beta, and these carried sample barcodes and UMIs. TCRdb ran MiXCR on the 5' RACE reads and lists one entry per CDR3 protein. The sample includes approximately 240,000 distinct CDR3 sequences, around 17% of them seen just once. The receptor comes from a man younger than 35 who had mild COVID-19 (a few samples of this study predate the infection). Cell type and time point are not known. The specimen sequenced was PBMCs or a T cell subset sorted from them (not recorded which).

The CDR3 loop is CASSSRQLHSGANVLTF. In nucleotides, the CDR3 is TGTGCCAGCAGTTCAAGACAGTTACACTCTGGGGCCAACGTCCTGACTTTC. V usage is TRBV28 and J usage is TRBJ2-6, with D possibly being TRBD1 (5 bases). Germline assignment: CDR1 MDHEN and CDR2 SYDVKM. This CDR3 has 17 amino acids. V lost 4 bases to trimming and J lost 0 bases, with 13 bases between them.